This record looks at one T cell receptor (beta chain) sequence and its context. Its specificity is not known. For every sample, some 10^5 TCR templates were assayed. Repertoires were generated with immunoSEQ multiplex PCR, while TCRdb's copy carries only in-frame clones and drops some. Of around 100,000 clones listed, over 85% are singletons. The sample comes from a study of siplizumab effects on memory and regulatory T cells. Study findings and constraints: Alloreactive sequences that could be traced to unstimulated CD4+ memory cells showed a significant reduction under siplizumab.

Trimming took off 3 bases at V and 2 bases at J, with 1 base between the two ends. CDR3 size: 12 residues. Germline V gene sequence: CDR1 SGHTA, CDR2 FQGNSA. The origin of this receptor is a human donor in good health. The sequencing sample was made of Tregs sorted from blood. The chain has TRBV7-2 and TRBJ2-2; no clear D. The CDR3 region is CASSFNTGELFF. CDR3 DNA: TGTGCCAGCAGCTTTAACACCGGGGAGCTGTTTTTT.